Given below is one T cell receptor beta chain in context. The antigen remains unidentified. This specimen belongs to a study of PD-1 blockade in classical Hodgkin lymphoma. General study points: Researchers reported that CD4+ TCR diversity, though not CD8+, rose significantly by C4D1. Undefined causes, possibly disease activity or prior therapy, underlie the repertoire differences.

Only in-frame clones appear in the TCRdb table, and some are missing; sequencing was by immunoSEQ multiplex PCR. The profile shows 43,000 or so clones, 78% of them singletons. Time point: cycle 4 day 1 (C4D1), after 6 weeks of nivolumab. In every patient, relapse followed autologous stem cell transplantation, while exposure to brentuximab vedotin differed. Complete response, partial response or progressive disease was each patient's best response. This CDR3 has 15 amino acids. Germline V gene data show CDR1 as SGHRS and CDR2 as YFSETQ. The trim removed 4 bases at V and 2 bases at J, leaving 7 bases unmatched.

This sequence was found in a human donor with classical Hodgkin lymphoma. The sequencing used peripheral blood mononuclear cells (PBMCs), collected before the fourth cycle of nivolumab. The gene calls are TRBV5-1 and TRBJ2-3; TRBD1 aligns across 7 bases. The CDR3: CASSPLTGPTDTQYF. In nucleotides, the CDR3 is TGCGCCAGCAGCCCTCTGACAGGGCCCACAGATACGCAGTATTTT.